This T cell receptor (beta chain) is drawn from a study of shared clonotypes between healthy human individuals. Adults of Caucasian background living in Nashville, Tennessee made up all donors. This clone was seen more than once but under ten times. Generated by immunoSEQ multiplex PCR, the TCRdb table keeps only in-frame clones and is missing some. The data hold 2 million to 2.5 million clones, with under 95% observed a single time. CDR3 size: 15 residues. CDR1 SGHTA and CDR2 FQGNSA come from the germline V gene. The ends were cut back, 4 bases at V and 0 bases at J, with 9 bases in the middle. The V gene is TRBV7-2, the J gene TRBJ2-2; D unresolved. This TCR was recovered from a man aged 18 to 29 in good health. Some clones in this sample may be carry-over from other donors' samples. Sequences were obtained from naive CD4+ T cells from PBMCs. Documented subset: CD45RA+ positively selected. The DNA for the CDR3 is TGTGCCAGCAGCTCCCCCGTTGCGAACACCGGGGAGCTGTTTTTT. This translates into CASSSPVANTGELFF.